This TCR beta chain was retrieved from a study of T cells after yellow fever vaccination. V lost 2 bases and J lost 5; bases outside the gene matches: 7. The CDR3 spans 16 residues. CDR1 is SGHAT, CDR2 FQNNGV, per germline. Study conclusions and caveats: Boosting was followed by the reappearance of most primary-vaccination clones (just under 98% CD4, 88% CD8). Weaker overall, the secondary response nonetheless peaked faster (day 5 versus 15).

The 5'RACE template-switching step produced TCR cDNA and added a universal primer site and UMIs. TCRdb called the 5' RACE reads again in MiXCR, with one record for every CDR3 protein. Altogether some 110,000 distinct CDR3 sequences are present, roughly 8.9% being singletons, with the ten largest covering about 25%. This clonotype was counted between two and nine times. Its antigen is not identified. The receptor comes from a man in his thirties or forties who received the YFV17D yellow fever vaccine. This chain joins TRBV11-2 and TRBJ2-3; 10 positions match TRBD1. This specimen was CD8+ T cells sorted from PBMCs, taken 45 days after the yellow fever booster vaccination. The CDR3: CASSLNYRDRGDTQYF. Written as DNA, the CDR3 is TGTGCCAGCAGCTTAAATTACCGGGACAGGGGAGATACGCAGTATTTT. Full variable domain (remainder filled in from reference TRBV11-2 and TRBJ2-3): EAGVAQSPRYKIIEKRQSVAFWCNPISGHATLYWYQQILGQGPKLLIQFQNNGVVDDSQLPKDRFSAERLKGVDSTLKIQPAKLEDSAVYLCASSLNYRDRGDTQYFGPGTRLTVL.